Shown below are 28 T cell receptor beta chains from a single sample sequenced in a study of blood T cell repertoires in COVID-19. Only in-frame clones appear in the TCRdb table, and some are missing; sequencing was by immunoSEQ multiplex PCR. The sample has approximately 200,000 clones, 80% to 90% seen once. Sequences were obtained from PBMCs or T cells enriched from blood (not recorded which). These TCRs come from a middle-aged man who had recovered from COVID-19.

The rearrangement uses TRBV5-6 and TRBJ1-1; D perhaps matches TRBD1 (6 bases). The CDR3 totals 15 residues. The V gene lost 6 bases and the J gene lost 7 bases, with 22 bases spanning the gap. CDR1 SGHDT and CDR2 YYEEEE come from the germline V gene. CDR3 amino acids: CASTRIGQRYNEAFF. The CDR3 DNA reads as TGTGCCAGCACCCGAATAGGACAGAGGTACAATGAAGCTTTCTTT. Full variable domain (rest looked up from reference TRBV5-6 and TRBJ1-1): DAGVTQSPTHLIKTRGQQVTLRCSPKSGHDTVSWYQQALGQGPQFIFQYYEEEERQRGNFPDRFSGHQFPNYSSELNVNALLLGDSALYLCASTRIGQRYNEAFFGQGTRLTVV.

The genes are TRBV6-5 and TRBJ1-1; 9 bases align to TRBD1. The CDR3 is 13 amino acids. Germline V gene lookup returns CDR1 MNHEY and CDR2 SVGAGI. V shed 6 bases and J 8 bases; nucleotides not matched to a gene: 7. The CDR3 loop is CASSRPGTGEAFF. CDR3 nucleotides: TGTGCCAGCAGCCGCCCTGGGACAGGGGAAGCTTTCTTT.

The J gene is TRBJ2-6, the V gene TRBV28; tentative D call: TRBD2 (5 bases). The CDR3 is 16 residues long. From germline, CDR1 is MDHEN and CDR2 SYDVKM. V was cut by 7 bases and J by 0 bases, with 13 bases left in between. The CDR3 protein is CASNNLATSGANVLTF. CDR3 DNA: TGTGCCAGCAATAACCTAGCCACCTCTGGGGCCAACGTCCTGACTTTC. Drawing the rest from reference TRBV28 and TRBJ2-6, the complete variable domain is DVKVTQSSRYLVKRTGEKVFLECVQDMDHENMFWYRQDPGLGLRLIYFSYDVKMKEKGDIPEGYSVSREKKERFSLILESASTNQTSMYLCASNNLATSGANVLTFGAGSRLTVL.

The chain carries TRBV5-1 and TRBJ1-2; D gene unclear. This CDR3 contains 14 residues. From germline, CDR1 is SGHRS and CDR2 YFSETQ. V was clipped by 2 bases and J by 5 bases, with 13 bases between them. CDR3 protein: CASSLDGGAYGYTF. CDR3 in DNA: TGCGCCAGCAGCTTAGATGGAGGCGCGTATGGCTACACCTTC. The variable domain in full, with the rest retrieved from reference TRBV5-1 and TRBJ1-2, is KAGVTQTPRYLIKTRGQQVTLSCSPISGHRSVSWYQQTPGQGLQFLFEYFSETQRNKGNFPGRFSGRQFSNSRSEMNVSTLELGDSALYLCASSLDGGAYGYTFGSGTRLTVV.

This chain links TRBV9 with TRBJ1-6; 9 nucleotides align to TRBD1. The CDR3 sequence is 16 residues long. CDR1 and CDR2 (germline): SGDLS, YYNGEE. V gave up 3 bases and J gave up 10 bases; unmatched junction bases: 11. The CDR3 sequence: CASSADFRDRESPLHF. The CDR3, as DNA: TGTGCCAGCAGCGCGGACTTCCGGGACAGGGAATCACCCCTCCACTTT.

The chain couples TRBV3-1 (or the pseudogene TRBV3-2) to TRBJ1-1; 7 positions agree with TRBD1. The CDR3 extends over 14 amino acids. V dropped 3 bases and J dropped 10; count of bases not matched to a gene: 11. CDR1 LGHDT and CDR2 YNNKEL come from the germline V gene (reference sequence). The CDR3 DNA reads TGTGCCAGCAGCCATTCTCAGGTCCGGGACAGAGCTTTCTTT. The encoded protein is CASSHSQVRDRAFF.

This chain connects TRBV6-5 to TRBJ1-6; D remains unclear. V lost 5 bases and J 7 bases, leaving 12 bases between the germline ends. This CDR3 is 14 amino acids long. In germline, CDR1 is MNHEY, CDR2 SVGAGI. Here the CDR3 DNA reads TGTGCCAGCAGTCAGGATCGAGACAATTCACCCCTCCACTTT. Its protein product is CASSQDRDNSPLHF.

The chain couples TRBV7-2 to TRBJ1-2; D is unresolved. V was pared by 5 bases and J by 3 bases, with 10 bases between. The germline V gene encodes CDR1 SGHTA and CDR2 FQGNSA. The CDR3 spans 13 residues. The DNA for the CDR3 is TGTGCCAGCAGCCCCTACAGATACTATGGCTACACCTTC. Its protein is CASSPYRYYGYTF.

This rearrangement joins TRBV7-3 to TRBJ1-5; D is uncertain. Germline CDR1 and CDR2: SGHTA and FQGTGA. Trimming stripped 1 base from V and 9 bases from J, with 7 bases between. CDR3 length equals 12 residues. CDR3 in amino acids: CASSLRWPPQHF. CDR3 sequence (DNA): TGTGCCAGCAGCTTAAGGTGGCCGCCCCAGCATTTT.

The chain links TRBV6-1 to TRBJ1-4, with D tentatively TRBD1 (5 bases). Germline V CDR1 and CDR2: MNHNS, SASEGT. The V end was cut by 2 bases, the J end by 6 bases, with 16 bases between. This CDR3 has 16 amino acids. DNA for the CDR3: TGTGCCAGCAGTGAAAGAGGAAGGGGCGCGGATGAAAAACTGTTTTTT. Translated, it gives CASSERGRGADEKLFF.

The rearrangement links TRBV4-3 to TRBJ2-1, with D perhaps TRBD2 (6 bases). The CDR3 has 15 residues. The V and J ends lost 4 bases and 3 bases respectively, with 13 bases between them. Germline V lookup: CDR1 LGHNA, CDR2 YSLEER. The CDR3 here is CASSRLGGDYNEQFF. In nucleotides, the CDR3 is TGCGCCAGCAGCCGACTTGGCGGGGACTACAATGAGCAGTTCTTC.

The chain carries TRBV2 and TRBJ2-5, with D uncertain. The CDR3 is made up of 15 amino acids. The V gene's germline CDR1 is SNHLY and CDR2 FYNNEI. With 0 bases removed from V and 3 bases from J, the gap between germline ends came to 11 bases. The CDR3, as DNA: TGTGCCAGCAGTGAAGCGCGGCAGACCGAAGAGACCCAGTACTTC. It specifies CASSEARQTEETQYF.

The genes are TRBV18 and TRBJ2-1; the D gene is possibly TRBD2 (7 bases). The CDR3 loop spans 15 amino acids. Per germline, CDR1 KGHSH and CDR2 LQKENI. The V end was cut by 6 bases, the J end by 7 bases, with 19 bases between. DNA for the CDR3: TGTGCCAGCTCTCTTCGGGGGGCCGACAGGAATGAGCAGTTCTTC. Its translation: CASSLRGADRNEQFF.

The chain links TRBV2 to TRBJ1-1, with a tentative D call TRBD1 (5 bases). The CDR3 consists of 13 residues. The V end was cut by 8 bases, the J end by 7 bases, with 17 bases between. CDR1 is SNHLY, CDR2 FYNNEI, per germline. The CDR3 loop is CASRPVGEGEAFF. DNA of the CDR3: TGTGCCAGCCGCCCCGTGGGGGAGGGTGAAGCTTTCTTT.

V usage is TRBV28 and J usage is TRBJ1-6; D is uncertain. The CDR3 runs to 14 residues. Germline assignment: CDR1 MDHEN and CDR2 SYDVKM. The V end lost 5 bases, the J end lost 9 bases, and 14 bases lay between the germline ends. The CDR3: CASSLWEISSPLHF. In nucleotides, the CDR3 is TGTGCCAGCAGTCTCTGGGAGATATCTTCACCCCTCCACTTT.

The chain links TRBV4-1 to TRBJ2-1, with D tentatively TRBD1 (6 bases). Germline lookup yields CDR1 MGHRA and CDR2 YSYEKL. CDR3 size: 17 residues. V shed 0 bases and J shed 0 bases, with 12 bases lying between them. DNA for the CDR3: TGCGCCAGCAGCCAAGAGTCAGGGGCGCTCTCCTACAATGAGCAGTTCTTC. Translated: CASSQESGALSYNEQFF.

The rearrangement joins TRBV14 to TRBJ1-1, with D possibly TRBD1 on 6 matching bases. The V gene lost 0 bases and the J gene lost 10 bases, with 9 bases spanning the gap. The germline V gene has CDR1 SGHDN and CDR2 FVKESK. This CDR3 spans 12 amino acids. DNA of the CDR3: TGTGCCAGCAGCCAAGAAAGAGGGGGAGCTTTCTTT. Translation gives CASSQERGGAFF.

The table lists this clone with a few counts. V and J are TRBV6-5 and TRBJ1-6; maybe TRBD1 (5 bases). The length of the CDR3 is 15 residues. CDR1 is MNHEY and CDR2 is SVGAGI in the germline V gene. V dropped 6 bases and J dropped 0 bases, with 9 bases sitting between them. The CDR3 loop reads CASRPDSSYNSPLHF. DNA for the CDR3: TGTGCCAGCAGACCCGACAGCTCCTATAATTCACCCCTCCACTTT.

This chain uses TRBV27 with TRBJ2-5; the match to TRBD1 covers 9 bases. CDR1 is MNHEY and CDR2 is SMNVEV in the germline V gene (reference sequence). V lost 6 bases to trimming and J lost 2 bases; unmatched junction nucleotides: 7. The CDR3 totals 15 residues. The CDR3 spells CASRSYRGLQETQYF. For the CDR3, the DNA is TGTGCCAGCAGATCGTACAGGGGGCTTCAAGAGACCCAGTACTTC.

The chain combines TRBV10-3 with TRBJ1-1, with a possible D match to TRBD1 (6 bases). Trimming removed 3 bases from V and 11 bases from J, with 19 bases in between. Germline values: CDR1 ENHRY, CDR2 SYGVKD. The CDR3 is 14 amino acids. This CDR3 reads CAISDNYRAQEAFF. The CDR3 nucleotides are TGTGCCATCAGTGACAACTACAGGGCGCAGGAGGCTTTCTTT.

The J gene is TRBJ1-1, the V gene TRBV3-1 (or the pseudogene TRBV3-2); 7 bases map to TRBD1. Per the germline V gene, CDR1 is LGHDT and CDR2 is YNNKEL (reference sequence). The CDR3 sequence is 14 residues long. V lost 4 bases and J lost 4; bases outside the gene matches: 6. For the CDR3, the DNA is TGTGCCAGCAGCCTTCGACAGGGTACCACTGAAGCTTTCTTT. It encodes CASSLRQGTTEAFF.

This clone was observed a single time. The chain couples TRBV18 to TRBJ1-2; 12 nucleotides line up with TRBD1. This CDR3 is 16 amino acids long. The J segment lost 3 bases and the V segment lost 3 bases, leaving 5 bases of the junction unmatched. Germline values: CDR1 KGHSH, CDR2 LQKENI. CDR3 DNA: TGTGCCAGCTCACCGTCGGGACAGGGGGCGGACTATGGCTACACCTTC. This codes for CASSPSGQGADYGYTF.

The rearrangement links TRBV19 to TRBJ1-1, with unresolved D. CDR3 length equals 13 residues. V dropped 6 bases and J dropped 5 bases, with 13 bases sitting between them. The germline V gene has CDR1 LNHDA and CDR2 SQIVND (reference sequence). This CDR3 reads CASSPLGRTEAFF. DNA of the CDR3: TGTGCCAGTAGCCCTTTAGGGAGGACTGAAGCTTTCTTT.

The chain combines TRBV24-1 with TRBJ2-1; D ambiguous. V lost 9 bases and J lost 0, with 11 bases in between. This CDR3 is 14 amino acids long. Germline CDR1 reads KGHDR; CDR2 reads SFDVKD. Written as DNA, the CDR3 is TGTGCCACCGACTTTCGGAGCTCCTACAATGAGCAGTTCTTC. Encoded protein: CATDFRSSYNEQFF.

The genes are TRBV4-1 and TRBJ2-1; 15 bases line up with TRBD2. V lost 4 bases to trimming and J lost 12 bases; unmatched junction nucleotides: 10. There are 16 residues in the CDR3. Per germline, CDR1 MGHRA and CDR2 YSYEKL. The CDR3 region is CASSRTSGRADLPQFF. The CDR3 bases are TGCGCCAGCAGCCGGACTAGCGGGAGGGCCGACTTACCGCAGTTCTTC.

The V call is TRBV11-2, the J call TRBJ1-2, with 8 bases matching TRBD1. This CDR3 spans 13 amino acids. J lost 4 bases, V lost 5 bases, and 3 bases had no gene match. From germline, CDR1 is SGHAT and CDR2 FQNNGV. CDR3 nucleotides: TGTGCCAGCAGCCCTGACAGGGGCTATGGCTACACCTTC. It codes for CASSPDRGYGYTF.

CDR3 in amino acids: CASSSGLAGGLNEQFF. The CDR3 DNA reads TGCGCCAGCAGCTCGGGACTAGCGGGAGGGCTTAATGAGCAGTTCTTC. The V call is TRBV5-1, the J call TRBJ2-1, with 16 bases fitting TRBD2. The CDR3 sequence is 16 residues long. CDR1 is SGHRS and CDR2 is YFSETQ in the germline V gene. J gave up 7 bases and V 3 bases, and 4 bases lay outside the gene matches.

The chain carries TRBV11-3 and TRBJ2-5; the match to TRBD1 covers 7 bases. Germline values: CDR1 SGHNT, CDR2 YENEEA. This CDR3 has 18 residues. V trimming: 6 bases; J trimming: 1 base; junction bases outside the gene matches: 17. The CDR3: CASSSKRGQQGTQETQYF. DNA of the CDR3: TGTGCCAGCAGTTCTAAACGGGGACAGCAAGGTACCCAAGAGACCCAGTACTTC.